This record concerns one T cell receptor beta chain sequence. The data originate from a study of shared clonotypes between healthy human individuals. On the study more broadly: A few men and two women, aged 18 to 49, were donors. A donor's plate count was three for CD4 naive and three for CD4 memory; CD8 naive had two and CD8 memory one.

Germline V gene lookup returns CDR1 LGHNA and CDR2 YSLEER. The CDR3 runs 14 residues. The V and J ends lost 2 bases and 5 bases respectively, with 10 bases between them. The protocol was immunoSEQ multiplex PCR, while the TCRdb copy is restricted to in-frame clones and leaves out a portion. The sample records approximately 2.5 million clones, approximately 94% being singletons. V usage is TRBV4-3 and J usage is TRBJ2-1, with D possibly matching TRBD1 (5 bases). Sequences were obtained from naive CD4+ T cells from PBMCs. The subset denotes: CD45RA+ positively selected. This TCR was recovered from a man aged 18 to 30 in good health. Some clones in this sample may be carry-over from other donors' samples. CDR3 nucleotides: TGCGCCAGCAGCCAACACCTGGACAACAATGAGCAGTTCTTC. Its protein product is CASSQHLDNNEQFF.